Presented here are 24 T cell receptor beta chains from one specimen sequenced in a study of blood T cell repertoires in COVID-19. TCRdb's copy holds only in-frame clones and misses some; the assay was immunoSEQ multiplex PCR. The data show 60,000 to 65,000 clones, about 73% seen once. The sample comprised peripheral blood. Receptor source: an elderly woman with acute or convalescent COVID-19.

V usage is TRBV7-8 and J usage is TRBJ2-7; D remains ambiguous. V dropped 1 base and J dropped 9 bases, with 13 bases sitting between them. This CDR3 comprises 13 residues. Germline CDR1 reads SGHVS; CDR2 reads FQNEAQ. The CDR3 region is CASSLDVSSGQYF. For the CDR3, the DNA is TGTGCCAGCAGCTTAGACGTGAGTTCGGGGCAGTACTTC.

This chain links TRBV5-6 with TRBJ2-7, with 9 bases aligning to TRBD1. The CDR3 totals 15 residues. Per germline, CDR1 SGHDT and CDR2 YYEEEE. With V trimmed by 4 bases and J by 1 base, 6 bases remained unmatched. CDR3 region: CASSSPGTGSYEQYF. For the CDR3, the DNA is TGTGCCAGCAGCAGTCCCGGGACAGGGTCCTACGAGCAGTACTTC.

The chain has TRBV5-4 and TRBJ2-5, with 11 nucleotides matching TRBD2. V lost 2 bases and J lost 5; bases outside the gene matches: 5. Germline values: CDR1 SGHNT, CDR2 YYREEE (reference sequence). The CDR3 sequence is 15 residues long. The CDR3 sequence is CASSFAPSGRETQYF. CDR3 nucleotide sequence: TGTGCCAGCAGCTTTGCCCCTAGCGGGAGGGAGACCCAGTACTTC.

The chain joins TRBV3-1 (or the pseudogene TRBV3-2) to TRBJ2-7; D gene uncertain. CDR3 size: 12 residues. The V and J ends lost 1 base and 3 bases respectively, with 4 bases between them. Germline values: CDR1 LGHDT, CDR2 YNNKEL (reference sequence). The CDR3 here is CASSQAYYEQYF. CDR3 nucleotides: TGTGCCAGCAGCCAAGCGTACTACGAGCAGTACTTC.

The chain joins TRBV7-2 to TRBJ2-1, with 12 positions matching TRBD2. The CDR3 is 15 amino acids. The germline V gene has CDR1 SGHTA and CDR2 FQGNSA. V dropped 3 bases and J dropped 5; count of bases not matched to a gene: 2. As DNA, the CDR3 is TGTGCCAGCAGCTTGACTAGCGGGAGCCACAATGAGCAGTTCTTC. Protein sequence: CASSLTSGSHNEQFF.

J is TRBJ2-5 and V is TRBV21-1; the table's D gene call, TRBD2, was not cross checked with the DNA. TRBV21-1 is a pseudogene locus. The CDR3 consists of 16 residues. Here the CDR3 DNA reads TGTGCCAGCAGCAAAAGGCTAGCGGGAGATCGGGAGACCCAGTACTTC. Its translation: CASSKRLAGDRETQYF.

The rearrangement joins TRBV19 to TRBJ2-1; D unresolved. V was cut by 3 bases and J by 5 bases, with 8 bases left in between. CDR3 length: 13 amino acids. Germline V CDR1 and CDR2: LNHDA, SQIVND (reference sequence). The CDR3 reads CASSMFLDNEQFF. CDR3 nucleotides: TGTGCCAGTAGTATGTTCCTAGACAATGAGCAGTTCTTC.

The CDR3 DNA reads TGTGCCAGCAGCTTATTTCGTCAGGGCGGGGACGAGCAGTACTTC. This sequence encodes CASSLFRQGGDEQYF. The chain has TRBV7-2 and TRBJ2-7; possibly TRBD2 for D (6 bases). The germline CDR1 and CDR2 sequences are SGHTA and FQGNSA. There are 15 residues in the CDR3. V was cut by 2 bases and J by 5 bases, with 16 bases left in between.

V is TRBV4-3 and J is TRBJ2-2, with TRBD2 matching over 11 bases. The V segment lost 2 bases and the J segment 6 bases; nucleotides outside the gene matches: 8. The CDR3 totals 17 residues. CDR1 and CDR2 (germline): LGHNA, YSLEER. The chain's CDR3 is CASSQKIAGGPSGELFF. The CDR3 DNA is TGCGCCAGCAGCCAAAAAATAGCGGGAGGGCCCTCCGGGGAGCTGTTTTTT.

The chain joins TRBV5-4 to TRBJ1-6, with 7 nucleotides matching TRBD1. This CDR3 is built from 14 residues. J was trimmed by 11 bases and V by 1 base; bases with no gene match: 6. Germline lookup yields CDR1 SGHNT and CDR2 YYREEE (reference sequence). The CDR3 DNA sequence: TGTGCCAGCAGCTTGTTCGGCAGGGGGACACCCCTCCACTTT. Its protein is CASSLFGRGTPLHF.

The chain couples TRBV5-1 to TRBJ1-1; 7 bases are a match to TRBD1. V gave up 1 base and J gave up 6 bases; unmatched junction bases: 3. The CDR3 length is 13 residues. CDR1 and CDR2 from the germline V gene are SGHRS and YFSETQ. CDR3 nucleotides: TGCGCCAGCAGCTTGCAGGGGGGTTCTGAAGCTTTCTTT. Protein sequence: CASSLQGGSEAFF.

This clone occurred once. The J gene is TRBJ2-4, the V gene TRBV7-2; possibly TRBD1 for D (5 bases). The CDR3 spans 14 residues. V dropped 1 base and J dropped 9 bases, with 13 bases sitting between them. Germline CDR1 and CDR2: SGHTA and FQGNSA. The chain's CDR3 is CASSLGGNSPIQYF. The CDR3 nucleotides are TGTGCCAGCAGCTTAGGGGGCAATAGCCCCATTCAGTACTTC. Drawing the rest from reference TRBV7-2 and TRBJ2-4, the complete variable domain is GAGVSQSPSNKVTEKGKDVELRCDPISGHTALYWYRQSLGQGLEFLIYFQGNSAPDKSGLPSDRFSAERTGGSVSTLTIQRTQQEDSAVYLCASSLGGNSPIQYFGAGTRLSVL.

The chain uses TRBV18 and TRBJ2-2, with D maybe TRBD1 (6 bases). The V gene lost 0 bases and the J gene lost 6 bases, with 11 bases spanning the gap. The CDR3 extends over 15 amino acids. From germline, CDR1 is KGHSH and CDR2 LQKENI. CDR3 protein: CASSPPDSGAGELFF. CDR3 bases: TGTGCCAGCTCACCACCGGACAGTGGGGCCGGGGAGCTGTTTTTT.

The V and J genes are TRBV4-3 and TRBJ1-3, with 7 bases that match TRBD1. After removal of 4 bases from V and 4 bases from J, the junction contained 4 bases not matched to a gene. This CDR3 region has 14 residues. Per the germline V gene, CDR1 is LGHNA and CDR2 is YSLEER. CDR3 amino acids: CASSPNRGGNTIYF. CDR3 coding DNA: TGCGCCAGCAGCCCCAACAGGGGCGGAAACACCATATATTTT.

The rearrangement links TRBV29-1 to TRBJ1-1, with no clear D. The CDR3 totals 12 residues. The V gene's germline CDR1 is SQVTM and CDR2 ANQGSEA. The V and J ends lost 3 bases and 4 bases respectively, with 9 bases between them. This CDR3 is CSVDYHTTEAFF. The DNA for the CDR3 is TGCAGCGTTGATTATCACACCACTGAAGCTTTCTTT.

The chain combines TRBV25-1 with TRBJ2-5, with 11 positions matching TRBD2. Germline V gene data show CDR1 as MGHDK and CDR2 as SYGVNS. CDR3 length equals 15 residues. Trimming cost V 6 bases and J 0 bases; bases outside gene matches: 3. The CDR3: CASRSTSGNQETQYF. The CDR3 DNA is TGTGCCAGCAGATCGACTAGCGGGAACCAAGAGACCCAGTACTTC.

The chain recombines TRBV10-2 with TRBJ2-4, with TRBD2 matching 11 bases. The CDR3 spans 16 residues. CDR1 and CDR2 from the germline V gene are WSHSY and SAAADI. J was trimmed by 1 base and V by 2 bases; bases with no gene match: 1. CDR3 loop: CASSEPSGRAKNIQYF. CDR3 DNA sequence: TGCGCCAGCAGTGAGCCTAGCGGGAGGGCCAAAAACATTCAGTACTTC.

V is TRBV5-1 and J is TRBJ2-2; the D is unclear. Trimming shortened V by 0 bases and J by 2 bases, and 5 bases separated the two germline ends. Germline lookup yields CDR1 SGHRS and CDR2 YFSETQ. The CDR3 covers 14 residues. In nucleotides, the CDR3 is TGCGCCAGCAGCTTGGATCCTAACACCGGGGAGCTGTTTTTT. Amino acid sequence: CASSLDPNTGELFF.

V is TRBV5-1 and J is TRBJ2-7; D not certain. The CDR3 contains 11 residues. Looked up from germline, CDR1 is SGHRS and CDR2 is YFSETQ. V dropped 4 bases and J dropped 2 bases, with 4 bases sitting between them. DNA of the CDR3: TGCGCCAGCAGCGCGGCCTACGAGCAGTACTTC. As protein: CASSAAYEQYF.

The J gene is TRBJ2-2, the V gene TRBV29-1, with D uncertain. Germline V gives CDR1 SQVTM, CDR2 ANQGSEA. The CDR3 runs 13 residues. Trimming stripped 7 bases from V and 4 bases from J, with 13 bases between. CDR3 protein: CSARGSRTGELFF. CDR3 nucleotide sequence: TGCAGCGCCAGAGGATCGCGCACCGGGGAGCTGTTTTTT.

The chain recombines TRBV7-3 with TRBJ1-3; TRBD1 matches at 8 bases. The junction had 7 bases not matched to a gene; V was cut back by 5 bases and J by 1 base. The CDR3 is 16 amino acids. Germline V gene data show CDR1 as SGHTA and CDR2 as FQGTGA. For the CDR3, the DNA is TGTGCCAGCAGCCCAAACGACAGGGGATCTGGAAACACCATATATTTT. The encoded protein is CASSPNDRGSGNTIYF. The whole variable domain, filled in from reference TRBV7-3 and TRBJ1-3, reads GAGVSQTPSNKVTEKGKYVELRCDPISGHTALYWYRQSLGQGPEFLIYFQGTGAADDSGLPNDRFFAVRPEGSVSTLKIQRTERGDSAVYLCASSPNDRGSGNTIYFGEGSWLTVV.

The chain couples TRBV6-4 to TRBJ2-2, with D possibly TRBD1 on 5 matching bases. This CDR3 region has 14 residues. The V gene's germline CDR1 is MRHNA and CDR2 SNTAGT. V dropped 6 bases and J dropped 0 bases, with 8 bases sitting between them. The CDR3 is CASRQDANTGELFF. CDR3 sequence (DNA): TGTGCCAGCAGACAGGACGCGAACACCGGGGAGCTGTTTTTT.

There are a few counts of this clone. The chain couples TRBV6-2 or TRBV6-3 to TRBJ2-5; a weak D match, TRBD2 (6 bases). The germline gives CDR1 MNHEY, CDR2 SVGEGT. The CDR3 is made up of 14 amino acids. V lost 2 bases and J 7 bases, leaving 14 bases between the germline ends. The CDR3 sequence: CASSYGTSGGTQYF. The CDR3 nucleotides read TGTGCCAGCAGTTACGGGACCTCCGGGGGGACCCAGTACTTC.

The chain couples TRBV19 to TRBJ2-7, with 8 bases aligning to TRBD2. The CDR3 loop spans 15 amino acids. Losses at the gene ends were 5 bases for V and 0 bases for J; bases not matched to a gene: 6. CDR1 and CDR2 (germline): LNHDA, SQIVND (reference sequence). For the CDR3, the DNA is TGTGCCAGTAGTCTTATAGCGGGGAGCTCCTACGAGCAGTACTTC. Protein product: CASSLIAGSSYEQYF. The variable domain in full, completed from reference TRBV19 and TRBJ2-7, reads DGGITQSPKYLFRKEGQNVTLSCEQNLNHDAMYWYRQDPGQGLRLIYYSQIVNDFQKGDIAEGYSVSREKKESFPLTVTSAQKNPTAFYLCASSLIAGSSYEQYFGPGTRLTVT.